This TCR beta chain was recovered during a study of blood T cell repertoires in COVID-19. As for the study in general: PBMCs, B-cell-depleted T cells, or T cells were the source of the cDNA or gDNA that made up the material.

This CDR3 region has 14 residues. The germline gives CDR1 SQVTM, CDR2 ANQGSEA. V was clipped by 4 bases and J by 0 bases; unmatched bases: 3. Here immunoSEQ multiplex PCR was the method, and the copy in TCRdb shows in-frame clones only, minus some. In the table there are approximately 140,000 clones, 86% of which are singletons. V gene TRBV29-1 combines with J gene TRBJ2-3; 8 bases are shared with TRBD2. The receptor was isolated from a woman between 50 and 59 years old who had recovered from COVID-19. Sequenced sample: PBMCs or T cells enriched from blood (not recorded which). This CDR3 is CSVARGVSTDTQYF. CDR3 nucleotide sequence: TGCAGCGTTGCGCGGGGGGTTAGCACAGATACGCAGTATTTT.